These 28 T cell receptor beta chains came from one sample sequenced in a study of T cell clones after liver transplantation. Data came from immunoSEQ multiplex PCR; TCRdb stores just in-frame clones and leaves some out. This table holds about 45,000 clones, 86% found once. The input for sequencing was CD4+ T cells from blood, taken 24 months after liver transplant. Receptors originate from a human patient who received a liver transplant. Part of the T cell pool may stem from the graft donor.

V usage is TRBV28 and J usage is TRBJ1-5; the D is unclear. The germline V gene has CDR1 MDHEN and CDR2 SYDVKM. The V end lost 1 base, the J end lost 3 bases, and 16 bases lay between the germline ends. The length of the CDR3 is 17 residues. As DNA, the CDR3 is TGTGCCAGCAGTTTATTTGGATTTCAGAGCCCCAATCAGCCCCAGCATTTT. Protein sequence: CASSLFGFQSPNQPQHF.

The chain couples TRBV11-2 to TRBJ2-1; 9 bases align to TRBD2. Germline V gene data show CDR1 as SGHAT and CDR2 as FQNNGV. The CDR3 is made up of 14 amino acids. Unmatched junction bases numbered 5, after V lost 2 bases and J lost 9 bases. The CDR3 nucleotides are TGTGCCAGCAGCTTACCAGCGGGAGGTACTGAGCAGTTCTTC. Protein sequence: CASSLPAGGTEQFF. Filled out from reference TRBV11-2 and TRBJ2-1, the complete variable domain reads EAGVAQSPRYKIIEKRQSVAFWCNPISGHATLYWYQQILGQGPKLLIQFQNNGVVDDSQLPKDRFSAERLKGVDSTLKIQPAKLEDSAVYLCASSLPAGGTEQFFGPGTRLTVL.

The chain combines TRBV28 with TRBJ1-1; no clear D gene. This CDR3 is 11 amino acids long. The germline gives CDR1 MDHEN, CDR2 SYDVKM. The V end was cut by 7 bases, the J end by 2 bases, with 5 bases between. The CDR3 coding sequence is TGTGCCAGCAAGGTCAACACTGAAGCTTTCTTT. It codes for CASKVNTEAFF.

V gene TRBV18 combines with J gene TRBJ2-6, with TRBD2 identical over 7 bases. With 3 bases clipped from V and 1 base from J, the junction kept 3 bases outside the gene matches. The CDR3 is 16 residues long. Per germline, CDR1 KGHSH and CDR2 LQKENI. The CDR3 sequence: CASSPAAGSGANVLTF. As DNA, the CDR3 is TGTGCCAGCTCACCGGCAGCGGGGTCTGGGGCCAACGTCCTGACTTTC.

The genes are TRBV10-1 and TRBJ2-5; D is undetermined. The V end lost 4 bases, the J end lost 7 bases, and 13 bases lay between the germline ends. Germline V lookup: CDR1 WNHNN, CDR2 SYGVQD (reference sequence). The CDR3 extends over 13 amino acids. Written as DNA, the CDR3 is TGCGCCAGCAGTGTCAATTTAATGGGGACCCAGTACTTC. This sequence encodes CASSVNLMGTQYF.

The chain links TRBV19 to TRBJ2-7; D tentatively reads TRBD1 or TRBD2 (6 bases each). CDR1 LNHDA and CDR2 SQIVND come from the germline V gene (reference sequence). The CDR3 consists of 14 residues. The germline V and J ends were trimmed by 10 bases and 1 base, with 17 bases remaining between them. CDR3 protein: CATHDGGISYEQYF. The CDR3 DNA reads TGTGCCACCCACGACGGGGGCATTTCCTACGAGCAGTACTTC.

In its sample, this clone was seen a few times. The V gene is TRBV4-3, the J gene TRBJ1-1; 11 nucleotides agree with TRBD1. The CDR3 loop spans 13 amino acids. V shed 3 bases and J 8 bases; nucleotides not matched to a gene: 2. CDR1 is LGHNA, CDR2 YSLEER, per germline. The CDR3 DNA is TGCGCCAGCAGCCAGGACAGGGGGCGGGAAGCTTTCTTT. Residues: CASSQDRGREAFF.

The chain joins TRBV11-1 to TRBJ1-6; 9 bases fit TRBD1. With V trimmed by 5 bases and J by 5 bases, 4 bases remained unmatched. Per the germline V gene, CDR1 is SGHAT and CDR2 is FQDESV (reference sequence). This CDR3 spans 15 amino acids. The CDR3 loop reads CASSPQGAHNSPLHF. Written as DNA, the CDR3 is TGTGCCAGCAGCCCACAGGGGGCGCATAATTCACCCCTCCACTTT.

The V gene is TRBV9, the J gene TRBJ2-2, with TRBD2 identical over 7 bases. The CDR3 contains 18 residues. Germline V gene lookup returns CDR1 SGDLS and CDR2 YYNGEE. V was pared by 4 bases and J by 0 bases, with 12 bases of the junction left unmatched. Here the CDR3 reads CASSQGAGPTPNTGELFF. CDR3 sequence (DNA): TGTGCCAGCAGCCAGGGAGCGGGGCCGACCCCGAACACCGGGGAGCTGTTTTTT.

The chain joins TRBV6-4 to TRBJ2-1, with 10 bases fitting TRBD2. The germline V gene encodes CDR1 MRHNA and CDR2 SNTAGT. The CDR3 spans 15 residues. The V segment lost 6 bases and the J segment 6 bases; nucleotides outside the gene matches: 8. The CDR3 nucleotides read TGTGCCAGCAGCCCTAGCGGGGGAAGGGGCAATGAGCAGTTCTTC. Its translation is CASSPSGGRGNEQFF.

The chain has TRBV4-1 and TRBJ2-5; TRBD2 matches at 10 bases. The J call may be incorrect, as the DNA end agrees better with TRBJ2-7. Germline V gene lookup returns CDR1 MGHRA and CDR2 YSYEKL. The CDR3 is made up of 17 amino acids. CDR3 DNA: TGCGCCAGCAGCCAAGTTGACTTGGGACTAGCGAGCCACGAGCAGTACTTC. Encoded protein: CASSQVDLGLASHEQYF.

In this sample, this clone turned up once. This rearrangement joins TRBV7-2 to TRBJ2-5; 9 nucleotides line up with TRBD2. The CDR3 spans 14 residues. The junction had 12 bases not matched to a gene; V was cut back by 7 bases and J by 9 bases. Germline V gene sequence: CDR1 SGHTA, CDR2 FQGNSA. The CDR3 region is CASTLAVAGAPQYF. The CDR3 bases are TGTGCCAGCACCCTTGCGGTAGCGGGGGCCCCCCAGTACTTC.

The gene calls are TRBV6-5 and TRBJ1-1; D call uncertain. CDR3 length: 16 amino acids. CDR1 is MNHEY, CDR2 SVGAGI, per germline. Trimming removed 0 bases at V and 1 base at J, with 12 bases between. The CDR3 spells CASSYSGNARNTEAFF. For the CDR3, the DNA is TGTGCCAGCAGTTACTCCGGGAACGCAAGGAACACTGAAGCTTTCTTT.

J is TRBJ1-1 and V is TRBV5-1; D ambiguous. Germline V gene sequence: CDR1 SGHRS, CDR2 YFSETQ. CDR3 size: 11 residues. The V end lost 4 bases, the J end lost 2 bases, and 3 bases lay between the germline ends. CDR3 nucleotide sequence: TGCGCCAGCAGCGCAAACACTGAAGCTTTCTTT. Translated, it gives CASSANTEAFF.

The rearrangement joins TRBV18 to TRBJ2-3; D is unclear. CDR3 length equals 15 residues. Germline V gene sequence: CDR1 KGHSH, CDR2 LQKENI. V lost 2 bases, J lost 4 bases, and 13 bases lay in between. Here the CDR3 DNA reads TGTGCCAGCTCACCAGGGGAAGGGTCCCCAGATACGCAGTATTTT. It is translated as CASSPGEGSPDTQYF.

The chain links TRBV5-1 to TRBJ2-2; D is unclear. The CDR3 runs to 14 residues. Per germline, CDR1 SGHRS and CDR2 YFSETQ. Trimming stripped 3 bases from V and 0 bases from J, with 6 bases between. The CDR3 DNA is TGCGCCAGCAGCTCACGCACGAACACCGGGGAGCTGTTTTTT. Its protein is CASSSRTNTGELFF.

V gene TRBV19 combines with J gene TRBJ1-1; D is unresolved. CDR3 length: 14 residues. Germline CDR1 and CDR2: LNHDA and SQIVND (reference sequence). Between the trimmed V and J ends, which lost 7 bases and 6 bases, there was a span of 18 bases. For the CDR3, the DNA is TGTGCCAGTAACCAAAATTGGGGAACGCCTGAAGCTTTCTTT. This encodes CASNQNWGTPEAFF. The full variable domain, completed using reference TRBV19 and TRBJ1-1, is DGGITQSPKYLFRKEGQNVTLSCEQNLNHDAMYWYRQDPGQGLRLIYYSQIVNDFQKGDIAEGYSVSREKKESFPLTVTSAQKNPTAFYLCASNQNWGTPEAFFGQGTRLTVV.

V usage is TRBV7-6 and J usage is TRBJ2-5; TRBD2 matches 7 bases. Germline CDR1 SGHVS, CDR2 FNYEAQ. Trimming cost V 0 bases and J 2 bases; bases outside gene matches: 0. CDR3 size: 14 residues. CDR3 nucleotides: TGTGCCAGCAGCTTAGCGGGGGGGCAAGAGACCCAGTACTTC. It is translated as CASSLAGGQETQYF.

Regarding this clone: The junction does not match germline at one end; this may be a read error. Other nucleotide sequences in the sample specify the same CDR3. The V gene is TRBV5-1, the J gene TRBJ2-6, with 8 bases matching TRBD2. The CDR3 spans 19 residues. Germline V gene lookup returns CDR1 SGHRS and CDR2 YFSETQ. CDR3 loop: CASSLEGISGTTGANVLTF. As DNA, the CDR3 is TGCGCTAGCAGCTTGGAGGGGATTAGCGGGACTACTGGGGCCAACGTCCTGACTTTC.

This clone showed up just once. This rearrangement joins TRBV5-1 to TRBJ1-4; D ambiguous. V was clipped by 3 bases and J by 4 bases, with 10 bases between them. The germline CDR1 and CDR2 sequences are SGHRS and YFSETQ. The CDR3 has 14 residues. The CDR3 sequence is CASSSRGYNEKLFF. DNA of the CDR3: TGCGCCAGCAGCTCCCGGGGTTATAATGAAAAACTGTTTTTT.

The rearrangement links TRBV28 to TRBJ1-5; D not resolved. The V and J ends lost 5 bases and 4 bases respectively, with 3 bases between them. CDR3 size: 11 residues. Germline V gene data show CDR1 as MDHEN and CDR2 as SYDVKM. CDR3 in DNA: TGTGCCAGCAGTATGAATCAGCCCCAGCATTTT. It codes for CASSMNQPQHF. Looking up the rest from reference TRBV28 and TRBJ1-5 gives the full variable domain: DVKVTQSSRYLVKRTGEKVFLECVQDMDHENMFWYRQDPGLGLRLIYFSYDVKMKEKGDIPEGYSVSREKKERFSLILESASTNQTSMYLCASSMNQPQHFGDGTRLSIL.

V gene TRBV7-2 combines with J gene TRBJ2-7; D might be TRBD1 or TRBD2, each matching 5 bases. Germline V CDR1 and CDR2: SGHTA, FQGNSA. The CDR3 has 15 amino acids. Between the trimmed V and J ends, which lost 2 bases and 5 bases, there was a span of 16 bases. Written as DNA, the CDR3 is TGTGCCAGCAGCTTACAGGGAGCAGGGTTCGACGAGCAGTACTTC. Amino acid sequence: CASSLQGAGFDEQYF.

This clone has only one observation. The chain uses TRBV5-1 and TRBJ2-7; the match to TRBD1 covers 8 bases. The CDR3 consists of 14 residues. The J segment lost 2 bases and the V segment lost 5 bases, leaving 6 bases of the junction unmatched. The V gene's germline CDR1 is SGHRS and CDR2 YFSETQ. CDR3 amino acids: CASRSGTGTYEQYF. The CDR3 bases are TGCGCCAGCAGATCCGGGACAGGAACCTACGAGCAGTACTTC.

Here the CDR3 DNA reads TGTGCCAGCAGTCGGGGCGGGGGCCAAGAGACCCAGTACTTC. It codes for CASSRGGGQETQYF. The chain links TRBV27 to TRBJ2-5; 7 bases are shared with TRBD2. The CDR3 totals 14 residues. Losses at the gene ends were 5 bases for V and 1 base for J; bases not matched to a gene: 4. CDR1 MNHEY and CDR2 SMNVEV come from the germline V gene (reference sequence).

V gene TRBV6-1 combines with J gene TRBJ1-5; D is unresolved. Germline values: CDR1 MNHNS, CDR2 SASEGT. The CDR3 runs 12 residues. The V end lost 5 bases, the J end lost 5 bases, and 7 bases lay between the germline ends. The CDR3 sequence is CASSMNYQPQHF. CDR3 DNA: TGTGCCAGCAGTATGAATTATCAGCCCCAGCATTTT.

The chain has TRBV19 and TRBJ1-4; possible D gene TRBD1, 5 bases. V was trimmed by 0 bases and J by 2 bases, leaving 10 bases between them. Per germline, CDR1 LNHDA and CDR2 SQIVND (reference sequence). The CDR3 totals 16 residues. The CDR3 DNA sequence: TGTGCCAGTAGTATAGAGAAGGGGATGACTAATGAAAAACTGTTTTTT. Translating gives CASSIEKGMTNEKLFF.

This clone was seen more than once but under ten times. The chain joins TRBV28 to TRBJ1-2; 7 bases map to TRBD1. Germline CDR1 reads MDHEN; CDR2 reads SYDVKM. Losses at the gene ends were 3 bases for V and 2 bases for J; bases not matched to a gene: 3. The CDR3 totals 14 residues. CDR3 DNA: TGTGCCAGCAGTTTCCGGGACAGAAACTATGGCTACACCTTC. This encodes CASSFRDRNYGYTF.

V gene TRBV29-1 combines with J gene TRBJ1-2, with D possibly being TRBD1 (5 bases). The germline gives CDR1 SQVTM, CDR2 ANQGSEA. V was trimmed by 4 bases and J by 4 bases, leaving 10 bases between them. This CDR3 spans 12 amino acids. The CDR3 protein is CSVAQGGYGYTF. CDR3 bases: TGCAGCGTTGCGCAGGGTGGCTATGGCTACACCTTC.